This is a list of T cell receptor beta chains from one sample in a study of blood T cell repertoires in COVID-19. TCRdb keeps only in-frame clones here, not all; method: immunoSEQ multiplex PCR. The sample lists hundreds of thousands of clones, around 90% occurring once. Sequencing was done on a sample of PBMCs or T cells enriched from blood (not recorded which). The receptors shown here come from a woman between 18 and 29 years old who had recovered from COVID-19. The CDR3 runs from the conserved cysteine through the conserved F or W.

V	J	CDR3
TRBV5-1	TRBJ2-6	CASSWATGDSGANVLTF
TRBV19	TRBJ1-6	CASRIQGGNSPLHF
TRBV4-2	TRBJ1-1	CASSQPRGWTEAFF
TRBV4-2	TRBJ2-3	CASSQERGGPDTQYF
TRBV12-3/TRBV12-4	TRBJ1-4	CASSLARNEKLFF
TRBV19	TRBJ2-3	CASRDRGITDTQYF
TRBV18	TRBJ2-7	CASSPSTYEQYF
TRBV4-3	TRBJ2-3	CASSQEGGAGHDTQYF
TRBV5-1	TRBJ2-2	CASSPGLAGIDGELFF
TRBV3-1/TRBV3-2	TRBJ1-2	CASSQETGANYGYTF
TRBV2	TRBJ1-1	CASSAGGSHTEAFF
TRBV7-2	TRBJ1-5	CASSPGQGVQPQHF
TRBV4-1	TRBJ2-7	CASSQVTGRYEQYF
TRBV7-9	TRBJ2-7	CASSLEVGQKKQYF
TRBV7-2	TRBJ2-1	CASSRGRSPRFTYNEQFF
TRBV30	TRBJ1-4	CAGLSGKLFF
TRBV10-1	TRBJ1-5	CAINSRDSGQNQPQHF
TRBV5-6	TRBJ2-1	CASSGLSSYNEQFF
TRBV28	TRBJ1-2	CASSLGQWNYGYTF
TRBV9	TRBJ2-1	CASSVDGLSYNEQFF
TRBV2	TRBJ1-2	CASEEGASNYGYTF
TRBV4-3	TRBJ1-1	CASSQERGAEAFF
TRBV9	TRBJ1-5	CASSVDGGAPKDQPQHF
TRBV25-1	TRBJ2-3	CASSEGPSTDTQYF
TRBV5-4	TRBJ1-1	CASSRQGDTEAFF
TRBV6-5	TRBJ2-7	CASTLAAGGPGEQYF
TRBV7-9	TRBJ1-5	CASSHRGGGNQPQHF
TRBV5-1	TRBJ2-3	CASSPPRGDTQYF
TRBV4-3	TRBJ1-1	CASSRQGQAFF